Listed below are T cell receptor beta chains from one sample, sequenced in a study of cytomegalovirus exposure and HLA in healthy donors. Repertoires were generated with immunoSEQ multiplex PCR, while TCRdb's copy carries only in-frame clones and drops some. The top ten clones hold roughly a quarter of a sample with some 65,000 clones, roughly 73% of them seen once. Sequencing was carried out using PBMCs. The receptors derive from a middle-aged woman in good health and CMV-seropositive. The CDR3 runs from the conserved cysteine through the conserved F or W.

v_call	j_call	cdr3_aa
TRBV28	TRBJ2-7	CASSSGGTYEQYF
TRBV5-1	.	CASSQSTGTYEQYF
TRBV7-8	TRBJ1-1	CASSPREWNTEAFF
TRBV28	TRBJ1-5	CASSSTPRSGGRSQHF
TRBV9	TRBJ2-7	CASSRDAGGVYEQYF
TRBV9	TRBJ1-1	CASSGSWTGPEAFF
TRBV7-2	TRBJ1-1	CASSARRRANTEAFF
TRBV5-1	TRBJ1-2	CASSFYDGGLYGYTF
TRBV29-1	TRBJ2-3	CSVGTGVGTDTQYF
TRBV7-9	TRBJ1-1	CASSSDSRGTEAFF
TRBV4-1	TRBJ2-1	CASSRQRDGALIFYNEQFF
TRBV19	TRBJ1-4	CASSIDPGAAKLFF
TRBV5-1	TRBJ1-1	CASSQDNTEAFF
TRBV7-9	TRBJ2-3	CASSLPTGAGDTQYF
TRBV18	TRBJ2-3	CASSPRRTDTQYF
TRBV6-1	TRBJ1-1	CASSEVGSGTEAFF
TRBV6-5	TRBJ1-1	CASSPRQGRHTEAFF
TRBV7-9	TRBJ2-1	CASRVIGGSGNEQFF
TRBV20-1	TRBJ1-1	CSAWGSTEAFF
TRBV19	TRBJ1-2	CASSDRAGDGYTF
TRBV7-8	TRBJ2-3	CASSSGQSDTQYF
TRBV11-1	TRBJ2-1	CASSRLAGGSNEQFF
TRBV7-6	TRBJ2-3	CASSSLAATTDTQYF
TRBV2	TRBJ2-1	CASSRERTSYNEQFF
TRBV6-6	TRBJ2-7	CASSSSTSFYEQYF
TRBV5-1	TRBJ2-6	CASGSDPSGANVLTF
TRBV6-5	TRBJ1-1	CASRDGQGYTEAFF
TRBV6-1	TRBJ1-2	CASSEGLGTGPATF
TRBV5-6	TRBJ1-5	CASSWATGPDQPQHF
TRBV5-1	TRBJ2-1	CASSSTGDEQFF
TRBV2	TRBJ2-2	CASSAAGTGTGELFF
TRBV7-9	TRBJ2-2	CASSSRQGLSNTGELFF
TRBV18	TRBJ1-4	CASSPLPGLKEKLFF
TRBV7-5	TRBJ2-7	CARSCESRVYEQYF
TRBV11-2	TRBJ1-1	CASTSGDRGDFNTEAFF
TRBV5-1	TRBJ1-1	CASSLYEGNTEAFF
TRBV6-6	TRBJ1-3	CASSPQNTIYF
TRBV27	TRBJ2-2	CASRGAYTGELFF
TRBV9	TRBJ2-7	CASSVGRSPEQYF
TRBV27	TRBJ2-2	CASSLSGSGVGPTKSTGELFF
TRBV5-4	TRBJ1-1	CASSIWDRPYTEAFF
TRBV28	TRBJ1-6	CASSPGQGQSPLHF
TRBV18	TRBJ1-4	CASSWDSPHGRKLFF
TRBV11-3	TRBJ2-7	CASSLEHLGEQYF
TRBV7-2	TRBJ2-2	CASSLVPAGGPTGELFF
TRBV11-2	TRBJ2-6	CASSGPGLAAGANVLTF
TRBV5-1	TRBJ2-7	CASSLGDSVRSYEQYF
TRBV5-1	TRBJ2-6	CASSLFSGSSGANVLTF
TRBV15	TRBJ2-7	CATSRVMTDTYEQYF